This T cell receptor (beta chain) was sequenced for a study of control samples from healthy donors and cancer patients. CDR1 and CDR2 from the germline V gene are SGDLS and YYNGEE. Trimming cost V 0 bases and J 5 bases, with 14 bases left between them. The CDR3 covers 15 residues. Libraries were prepared by immunoSEQ multiplex PCR; TCRdb keeps only in-frame clonotypes and omits some of them. The profile shows approximately 46,000 clones, around nine tenths of them singletons. Material for sequencing was PBMCs. The sequence was obtained from a young man with colorectal cancer. The V gene is TRBV9, the J gene TRBJ1-1; TRBD1 is a possible D gene (5 bases). Here the CDR3 reads CASSVDEGMGTEAFF. The DNA for the CDR3 is TGTGCCAGCAGCGTAGATGAGGGGATGGGGACTGAAGCTTTCTTT.